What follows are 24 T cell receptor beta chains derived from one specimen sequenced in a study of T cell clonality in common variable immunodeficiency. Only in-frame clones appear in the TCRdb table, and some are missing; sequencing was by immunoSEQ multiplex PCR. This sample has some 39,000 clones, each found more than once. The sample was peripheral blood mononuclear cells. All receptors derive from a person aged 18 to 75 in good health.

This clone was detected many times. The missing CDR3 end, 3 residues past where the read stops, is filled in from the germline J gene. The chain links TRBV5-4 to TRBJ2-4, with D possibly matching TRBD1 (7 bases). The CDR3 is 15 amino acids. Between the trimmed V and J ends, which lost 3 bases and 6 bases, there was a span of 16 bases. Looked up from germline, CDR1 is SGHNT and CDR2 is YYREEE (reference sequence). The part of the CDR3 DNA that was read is TGTGCCAGCAGCTCAGGGGGGAAATGGGGAAACATT. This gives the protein CASSSGGKWGNI. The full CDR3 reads CASSSGGKWGNIQYF.

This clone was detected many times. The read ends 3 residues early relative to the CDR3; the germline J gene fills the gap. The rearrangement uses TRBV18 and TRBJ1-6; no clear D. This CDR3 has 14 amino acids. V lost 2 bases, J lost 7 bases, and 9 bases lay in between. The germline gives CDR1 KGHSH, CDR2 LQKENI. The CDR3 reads CASSPAGTNSPLHF. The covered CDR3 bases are TGTGCCAGCTCACCAGCGGGTACCAATTCACCC.

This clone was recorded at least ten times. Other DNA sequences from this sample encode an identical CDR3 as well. The covered CDR3 bases are TGTGCCAGTAGGCAGGGATATAAGAACACC. Its protein is CASRQGYKNT. The CDR3 in its entirety is CASRQGYKNTIYF. The genes are TRBV19 and TRBJ1-3; maybe TRBD1 (5 bases). From the germline J gene comes the end of the CDR3, since the read stops 3 residues before it. The CDR3 is 13 residues long. The ends were cut back, 6 bases at V and 7 bases at J, with 13 bases in the middle. CDR1 and CDR2 (germline): LNHDA, SQIVND (reference sequence). Combining the CDR3 with reference TRBV19 and TRBJ1-3 gives the whole variable domain DGGITQSPKYLFRKEGQNVTLSCEQNLNHDAMYWYRQDPGQGLRLIYYSQIVNDFQKGDIAEGYSVSREKKESFPLTVTSAQKNPTAFYLCASRQGYKNTIYFGEGSWLTVV.

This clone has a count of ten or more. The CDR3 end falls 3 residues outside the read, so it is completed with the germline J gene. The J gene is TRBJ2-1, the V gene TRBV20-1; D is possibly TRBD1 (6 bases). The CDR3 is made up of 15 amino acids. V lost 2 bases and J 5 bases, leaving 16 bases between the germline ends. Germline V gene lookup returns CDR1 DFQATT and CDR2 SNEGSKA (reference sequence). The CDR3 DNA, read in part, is TGCAGTGCTAGACACCCCGACGACAGGAACAATGAG. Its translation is CSARHPDDRNNE. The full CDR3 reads CSARHPDDRNNEQFF.

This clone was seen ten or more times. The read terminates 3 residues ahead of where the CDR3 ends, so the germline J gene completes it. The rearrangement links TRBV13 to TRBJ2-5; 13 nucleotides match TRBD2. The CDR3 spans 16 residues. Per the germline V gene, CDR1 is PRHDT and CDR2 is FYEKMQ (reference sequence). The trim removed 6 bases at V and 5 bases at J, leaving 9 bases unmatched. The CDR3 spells CASSQRTSGSEETQYF. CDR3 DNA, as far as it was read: TGTGCCAGCAGTCAGCGGACTAGCGGGAGTGAGGAGACC.

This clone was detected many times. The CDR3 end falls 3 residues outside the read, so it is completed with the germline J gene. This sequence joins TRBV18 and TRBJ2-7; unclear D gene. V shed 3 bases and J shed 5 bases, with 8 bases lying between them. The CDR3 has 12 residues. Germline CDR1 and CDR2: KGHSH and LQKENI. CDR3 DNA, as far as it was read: TGTGCCAGCTCACCGACGGGTGACGAG. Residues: CASSPTGDE. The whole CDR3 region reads CASSPTGDEQYF. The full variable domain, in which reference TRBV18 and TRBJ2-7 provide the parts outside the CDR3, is NAGVMQNPRHLVRRRGQEARLRCSPMKGHSHVYWYRQLPEEGLKFMVYLQKENIIDESGMPKERFSAEFPKEGPSILRIQQVVRGDSAAYFCASSPTGDEQYFGPGTRLTVT.

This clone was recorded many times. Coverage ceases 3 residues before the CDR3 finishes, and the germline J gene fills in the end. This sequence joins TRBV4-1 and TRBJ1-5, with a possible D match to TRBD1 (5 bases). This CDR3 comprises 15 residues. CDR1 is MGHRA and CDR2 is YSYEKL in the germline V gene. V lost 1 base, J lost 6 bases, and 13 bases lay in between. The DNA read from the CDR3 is TGCGCCAGCAGCCAAGGTCCCAGGGATGGTCAGCCC. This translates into CASSQGPRDGQP. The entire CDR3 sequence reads CASSQGPRDGQPQHF.

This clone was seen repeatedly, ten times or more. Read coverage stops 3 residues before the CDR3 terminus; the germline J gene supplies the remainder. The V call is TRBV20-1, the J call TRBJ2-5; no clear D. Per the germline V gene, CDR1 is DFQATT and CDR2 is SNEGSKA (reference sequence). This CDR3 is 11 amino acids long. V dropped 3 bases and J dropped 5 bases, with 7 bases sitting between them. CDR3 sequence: CSASDRETQYF. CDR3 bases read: TGCAGTGCTAGTGATCGGGAGACC.

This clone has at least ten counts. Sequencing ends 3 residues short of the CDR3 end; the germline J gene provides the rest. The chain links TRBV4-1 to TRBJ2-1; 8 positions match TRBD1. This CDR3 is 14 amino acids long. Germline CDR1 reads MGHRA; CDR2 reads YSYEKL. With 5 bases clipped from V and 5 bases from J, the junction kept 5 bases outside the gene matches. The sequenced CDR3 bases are TGCGCCAGCAGCGTGGGACAGGAAGACAATGAG. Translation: CASSVGQEDNE. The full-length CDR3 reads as CASSVGQEDNEQFF.

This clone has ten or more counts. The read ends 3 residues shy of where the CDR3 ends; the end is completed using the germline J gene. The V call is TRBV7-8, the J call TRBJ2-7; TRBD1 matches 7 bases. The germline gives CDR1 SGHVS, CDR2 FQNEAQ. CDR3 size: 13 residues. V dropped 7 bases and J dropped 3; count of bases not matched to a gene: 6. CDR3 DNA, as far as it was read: TGTGCCAGCAACCGACAGGGTGGCTACGAG. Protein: CASNRQGGYE. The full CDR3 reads CASNRQGGYEQYF.

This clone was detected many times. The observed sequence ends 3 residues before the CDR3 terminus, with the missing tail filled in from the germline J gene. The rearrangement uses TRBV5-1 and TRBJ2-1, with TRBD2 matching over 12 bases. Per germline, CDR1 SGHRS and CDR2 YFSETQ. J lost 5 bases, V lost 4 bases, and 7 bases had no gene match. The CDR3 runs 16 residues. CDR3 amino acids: CASSPWTSGNHNEQFF. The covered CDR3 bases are TGCGCCAGCAGCCCGTGGACTAGCGGGAACCACAATGAG. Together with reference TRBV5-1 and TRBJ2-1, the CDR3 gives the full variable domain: KAGVTQTPRYLIKTRGQQVTLSCSPISGHRSVSWYQQTPGQGLQFLFEYFSETQRNKGNFPGRFSGRQFSNSRSEMNVSTLELGDSALYLCASSPWTSGNHNEQFFGPGTRLTVL.

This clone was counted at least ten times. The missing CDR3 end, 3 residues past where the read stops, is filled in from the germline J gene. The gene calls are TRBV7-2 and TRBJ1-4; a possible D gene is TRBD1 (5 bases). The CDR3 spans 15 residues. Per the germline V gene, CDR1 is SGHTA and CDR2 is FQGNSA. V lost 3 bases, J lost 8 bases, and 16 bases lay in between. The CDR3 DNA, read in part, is TGTGCCAGCAGCTTCGATGGCAGGGTGGGGGAAAAA. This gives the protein CASSFDGRVGEK. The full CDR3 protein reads CASSFDGRVGEKLFF.

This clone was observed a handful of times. CDR3: CSARDPNSRGAMNTEAFF. The CDR3 DNA, read in part, is TGCAGTGCTAGAGATCCCAACAGTCGAGGGGCAATGAACACTGAA. The genes are TRBV20-1 and TRBJ1-1, with a weak D call TRBD1 (5 bases). Sequencing ends 3 residues short of the CDR3 end; the germline J gene provides the rest. Germline loops: CDR1 DFQATT, CDR2 SNEGSKA (reference sequence). The CDR3 is 18 residues long. V lost 0 bases to trimming and J lost 0 bases, with 20 bases between them.

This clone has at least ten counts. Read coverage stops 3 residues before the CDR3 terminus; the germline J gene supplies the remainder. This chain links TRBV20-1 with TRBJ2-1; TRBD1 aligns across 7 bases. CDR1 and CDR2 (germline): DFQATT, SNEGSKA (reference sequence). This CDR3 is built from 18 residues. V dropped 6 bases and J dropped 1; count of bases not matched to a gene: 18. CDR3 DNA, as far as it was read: TGCAGTGCACCACCGCCGGCGGCAGGGGGTTGGTCCTACAATGAG. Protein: CSAPPPAAGGWSYNE. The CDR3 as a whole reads CSAPPPAAGGWSYNEQFF.

The CDR3 DNA, read in part, is TGCAGTGCTAGCCACCTCGCGGGAGAGGCCTACAATGAG. Translation: CSASHLAGEAYNE. The complete CDR3 protein is CSASHLAGEAYNEQFF. The V and J genes are TRBV20-1 and TRBJ2-1, with 7 bases identical to TRBD2. The CDR3 end lies 3 residues beyond the end of the read and is filled in from the germline J gene. The germline CDR1 and CDR2 sequences are DFQATT and SNEGSKA (reference sequence). V trimming: 3 bases; J trimming: 2 bases; junction bases outside the gene matches: 10. There are 16 residues in the CDR3.

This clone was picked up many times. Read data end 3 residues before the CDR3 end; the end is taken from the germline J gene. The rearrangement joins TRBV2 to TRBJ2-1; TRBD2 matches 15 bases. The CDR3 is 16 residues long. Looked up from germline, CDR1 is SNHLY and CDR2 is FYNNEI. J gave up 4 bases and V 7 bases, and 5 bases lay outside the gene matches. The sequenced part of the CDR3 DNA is TGTGCCAGCACTGACGGACTAGCGGGAGGGTACAATGAG. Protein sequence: CASTDGLAGGYNE. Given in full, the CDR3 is CASTDGLAGGYNEQFF.

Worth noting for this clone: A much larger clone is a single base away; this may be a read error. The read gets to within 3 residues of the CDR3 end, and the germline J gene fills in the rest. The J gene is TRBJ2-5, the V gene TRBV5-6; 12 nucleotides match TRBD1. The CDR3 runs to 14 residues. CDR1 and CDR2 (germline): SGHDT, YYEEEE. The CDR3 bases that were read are TGTGCCAGCAGTGGGACAGGGGGCGCAGATACC. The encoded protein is CASSGTGGADT. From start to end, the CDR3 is CASSGTGGADTQYF.

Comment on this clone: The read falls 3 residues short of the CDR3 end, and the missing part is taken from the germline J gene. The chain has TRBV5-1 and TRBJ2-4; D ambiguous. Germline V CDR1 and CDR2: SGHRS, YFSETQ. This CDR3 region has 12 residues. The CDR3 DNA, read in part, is TGCGCCAGCAGCTTCGAAAACTATGGT. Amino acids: CASSFENYG. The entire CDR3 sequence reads CASSFENYGQYF.

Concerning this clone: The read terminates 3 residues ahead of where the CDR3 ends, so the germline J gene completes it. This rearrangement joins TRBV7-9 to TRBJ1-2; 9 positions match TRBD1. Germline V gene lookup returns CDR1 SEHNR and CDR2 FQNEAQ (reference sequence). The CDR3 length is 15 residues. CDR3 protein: CASSRQGGGKNIYTF. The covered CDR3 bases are TGTGCCAGCAGCCGACAGGGGGGGGGCAAAAACATC.

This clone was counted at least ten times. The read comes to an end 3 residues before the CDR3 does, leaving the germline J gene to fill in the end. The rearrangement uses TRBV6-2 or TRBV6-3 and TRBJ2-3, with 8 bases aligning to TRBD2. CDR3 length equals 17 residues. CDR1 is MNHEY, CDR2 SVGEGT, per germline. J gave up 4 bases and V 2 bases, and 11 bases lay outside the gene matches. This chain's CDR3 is CASSYHRAGGEADTQYF. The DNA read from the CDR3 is TGTGCCAGCAGTTACCACAGGGCGGGAGGTGAAGCAGATACG.

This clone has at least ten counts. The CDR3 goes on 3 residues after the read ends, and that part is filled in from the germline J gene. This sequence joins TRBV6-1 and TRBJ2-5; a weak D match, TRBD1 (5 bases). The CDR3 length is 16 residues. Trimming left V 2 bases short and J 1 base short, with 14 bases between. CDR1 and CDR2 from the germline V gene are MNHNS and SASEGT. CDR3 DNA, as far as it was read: TGTGCCAGCAGTGAATCAGCAGGGATAGGCCAAGAGACC. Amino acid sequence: CASSESAGIGQET. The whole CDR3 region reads CASSESAGIGQETQYF.

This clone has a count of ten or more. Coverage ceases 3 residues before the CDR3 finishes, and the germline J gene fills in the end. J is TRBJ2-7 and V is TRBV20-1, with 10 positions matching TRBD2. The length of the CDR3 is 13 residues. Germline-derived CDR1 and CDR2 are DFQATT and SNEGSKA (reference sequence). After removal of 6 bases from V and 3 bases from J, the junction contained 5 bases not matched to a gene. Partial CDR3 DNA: TGCAGTGCCCCAGGACTAGCGGACTACGAG. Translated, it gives CSAPGLADYE. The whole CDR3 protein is CSAPGLADYEQYF.

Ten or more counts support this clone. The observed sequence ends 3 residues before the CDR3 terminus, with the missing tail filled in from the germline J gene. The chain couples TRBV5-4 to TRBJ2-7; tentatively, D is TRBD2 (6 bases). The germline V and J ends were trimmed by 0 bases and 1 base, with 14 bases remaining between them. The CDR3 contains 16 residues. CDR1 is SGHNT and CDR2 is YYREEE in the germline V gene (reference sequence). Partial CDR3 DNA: TGTGCCAGCAGCTTGGGCAGGGACTTGATTTCCTACGAG. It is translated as CASSLGRDLISYE. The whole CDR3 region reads CASSLGRDLISYEQYF. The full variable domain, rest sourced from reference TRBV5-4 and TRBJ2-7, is ETGVTQSPTHLIKTRGQQVTLRCSSQSGHNTVSWYQQALGQGPQFIFQYYREEENGRGNFPPRFSGLQFPNYSSELNVNALELDDSALYLCASSLGRDLISYEQYFGPGTRLTVT.

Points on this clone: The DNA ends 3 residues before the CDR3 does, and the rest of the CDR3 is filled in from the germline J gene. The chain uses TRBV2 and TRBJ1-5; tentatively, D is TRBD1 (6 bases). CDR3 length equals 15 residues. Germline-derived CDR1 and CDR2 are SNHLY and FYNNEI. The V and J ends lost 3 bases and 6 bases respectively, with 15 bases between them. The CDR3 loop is CASSEGGAEGQPQHF. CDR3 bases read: TGTGCCAGCAGTGAGGGGGGGGCTGAAGGTCAGCCC.